These 9 T cell receptor beta chains originate from one sample sequenced in a study of T cells in Graves' hyperthyroidism and ophthalmopathy. Amplification of TCR beta CDR3 regions used RNA as the template. A first-round RT-PCR of the TCR CDR3 used the HTBI primer set. One entry per CDR3 protein results from TCRdb running MiXCR on the multiplex PCR reads. Among a few hundred thousand distinct CDR3 sequences listed, under 60% were seen once. Sequencing was carried out using peripheral blood or thyroid tissue (not recorded which). These receptor sequences come from an adult woman with Graves' disease, either hyperthyroidism or ophthalmopathy (not recorded which).

This chain joins TRBV7-9 and TRBJ2-7, with unresolved D. The DNA end is more similar to TRBJ2-4, so the J call may be wrong. From germline, CDR1 is SEHNR and CDR2 FQNEAQ (reference sequence). CDR3 size: 11 residues. CDR3 in amino acids: CASSSGDIQYF. The DNA of the CDR3 is TGTGCCAGCAGCTCAGGAGACATTCAGTACTTC.

The CDR3 coding sequence is TGTGCCAGCAGTGATTCTAGCGGGAGTGAGACCCAGTACTTC. Translated, it gives CASSDSSGSETQYF. V gene TRBV2 combines with J gene TRBJ2-5, with TRBD2 identical over 10 bases. V shed 3 bases and J 5 bases; nucleotides not matched to a gene: 3. Germline CDR1 and CDR2: SNHLY and FYNNEI. The CDR3 runs to 14 residues.

The chain links TRBV7-2 to TRBJ2-3; TRBD1 matches at 8 bases. The CDR3 is made up of 16 amino acids. The V gene's germline CDR1 is SGHTA and CDR2 FQGNSA. Trimming removed 2 bases from V and 3 bases from J; junction bases left unmatched: 7. The CDR3 DNA reads TGTGCCAGCAGCTTAAGGACAGGGTTTAGAACAGATACGCAGTATTTT. It is translated as CASSLRTGFRTDTQYF. The full variable domain, completed using reference TRBV7-2 and TRBJ2-3, is GAGVSQSPSNKVTEKGKDVELRCDPISGHTALYWYRQSLGQGLEFLIYFQGNSAPDKSGLPSDRFSAERTGGSVSTLTIQRTQQEDSAVYLCASSLRTGFRTDTQYFGPGTRLTVL.

This clonotype showed up just a few times. The CDR3 sequence: CASSFNRGLTYEQYF. The CDR3 DNA follows: TGTGCCAGCAGTTTCAACAGGGGGCTGACCTACGAGCAGTACTTC. The V call is TRBV28, the J call TRBJ2-7; 9 bases align to TRBD1. CDR3 length: 15 amino acids. Trimming at V came to 3 bases and at J to 2 bases, leaving 5 bases not matched to a gene. Per the germline V gene, CDR1 is MDHEN and CDR2 is SYDVKM.

CDR3 DNA sequence: TGTGCCAGCACCCCCGCAGCCGGGGGGGCGCTCACCTACGAGCAGTACTTC. Its protein is CASTPAAGGALTYEQYF. This chain joins TRBV28 and TRBJ2-7; 8 bases are shared with TRBD2. V lost 7 bases and J lost 2; bases outside the gene matches: 16. CDR1 and CDR2 from the germline V gene are MDHEN and SYDVKM. The CDR3 has 17 residues.

The chain's CDR3 is CASSGDRVTQYF. The CDR3 DNA sequence: TGTGCCAGCAGTGGCGACAGGGTCACGCAGTACTTC. The J gene is TRBJ2-7, the V gene TRBV7-9; 7 positions agree with TRBD1. V shed 6 bases and J 9 bases; nucleotides not matched to a gene: 8. The CDR3 runs 12 residues. Germline assignment: CDR1 SEHNR and CDR2 FQNEAQ (reference sequence).

This sequence joins TRBV6-1 and TRBJ2-2; 8 bases align to TRBD1. Germline V CDR1 and CDR2: MNHNS, SASEGT. This CDR3 comprises 19 residues. J gave up 1 base and V 6 bases, and 16 bases lay outside the gene matches. In DNA, the CDR3 is TGTGCCAGCAGACCTGAAACCCTTCGGACAGGGAAGAACACCGGGGAGCTGTTTTTT. Protein sequence: CASRPETLRTGKNTGELFF.

This clonotype was seen repeatedly, ten times or more. The V gene is TRBV20-1, the J gene TRBJ2-5; TRBD2 is a possible D gene (7 bases). The V gene lost 1 base and the J gene lost 5 bases, with 17 bases spanning the gap. The CDR3 extends over 15 amino acids. CDR1 and CDR2 from the germline V gene are DFQATT and SNEGSKA (reference sequence). Here the CDR3 DNA reads TGCAGTGCTAGAGCGCCGAGTAGGGGGGGGGAGACCCAGTACTTC. Protein: CSARAPSRGGETQYF.

This chain uses TRBV6-2 or TRBV6-3 with TRBJ2-7, with 12 bases aligning to TRBD2. Germline values: CDR1 MNHEY, CDR2 SVGEGT. With V trimmed by 4 bases and J by 3 bases, 7 bases remained unmatched. The CDR3 extends over 16 amino acids. CDR3 region: CASSSPSTSGSYEQYF. The DNA of the CDR3 is TGTGCCAGCAGTTCGCCCTCGACTAGCGGGAGCTACGAGCAGTACTTC.